Listed below are T cell receptor beta chains from one sample, sequenced in a study of blood T cell repertoires in COVID-19. Sequencing used immunoSEQ multiplex PCR; TCRdb keeps in-frame clones, though not all of them. This table has 70,000 or so clones, 70% to 75% appearing once. Sequences were obtained from peripheral blood. Receptors were obtained from a man between 65 and 85 years old with acute or convalescent COVID-19. The CDR3 runs from the conserved cysteine through the conserved F or W. A D gene is named only where the DNA matches it firmly. Clone size is shown for a subset of rows, as once, few, many or a class of expanded clone.

J gene | D gene | clone size | V gene | CDR3 DNA | CDR3 protein
TRBJ2-3 | TRBD2 | NA | TRBV5-1 | TGCGCCAGCAGCTTGGTGGGGCCGGGCGGGAGTGGAACAGATACGCAGTATTTT | CASSLVGPGGSGTDTQYF
TRBJ2-1 | NA | NA | TRBV7-9 | TGTGCCAGCGGGGGCGGGGGCCCCTCCTACAATGAGCAGTTCTTC | CASGGGGPSYNEQFF
TRBJ2-5 | TRBD1 | NA | TRBV18 | TGTGCCAGCTCACCACAAACTGGGACAGTCCAAGAGACCCAGTACTTC | CASSPQTGTVQETQYF
TRBJ2-7 | TRBD2 | NA | TRBV19 | TGTGCCAGTAGTTGGGCCGGGACTAGCGGATCCTACGAGCAGTACTTC | CASSWAGTSGSYEQYF
TRBJ2-1 | TRBD2 | NA | TRBV2 | TGTGCCAGCAGTGAAAGGAGGCTAGCGGTTTCCTACAATGAGCAGTTCTTC | CASSERRLAVSYNEQFF
TRBJ2-7 | TRBD1 | NA | TRBV5-1 | TGCGCCAGCAGCTTGGCCGGGGGACAGGGCTACGAGCAGTACTTC | CASSLAGGQGYEQYF
TRBJ2-1 | TRBD2 | NA | TRBV7-9 | TGTGCCAGCAGCTCTAGCGGAGATTACAATGAGCAGTTCTTC | CASSSSGDYNEQFF
TRBJ2-6 | NA | NA | TRBV7-9 | TGTGCCAGCAGCTTGACAGCTCACTCTGGGGCCAACGTCCTGACTTTC | CASSLTAHSGANVLTF
TRBJ2-3 | NA | NA | TRBV19 | TGTGCCAGTAACGGGCAGGAGGCGAATACGCAGTATTTT | CASNGQEANTQYF
TRBJ1-2 | NA | NA | TRBV6-6 | TGTGCCAGCAGTCAAGACAGGATCGATGGCTACACCTTC | CASSQDRIDGYTF
TRBJ2-4 | NA | NA | TRBV2 | TGTGCCAGCAGTGAAGCGGGAGGAACCCAAAACATTCAGTACTTC | CASSEAGGTQNIQYF
TRBJ2-7 | NA | few | TRBV29-1 | TGCAGCGTTGAAGTTGAGGATTCCTACGAGCAGTACTTC | CSVEVEDSYEQYF
TRBJ1-5 | NA | NA | TRBV18 | TGTGCCAGCTCACTATCCGAGGGAGCACTTCAGCCCCAGCATTTT | CASSLSEGALQPQHF
TRBJ2-1 | TRBD2 | NA | TRBV19 | TGTGCCAGTAGTATAATAGCGGGAGTGGTCGATGAGCAGTTCTTC | CASSIIAGVVDEQFF
TRBJ1-2 | NA | NA | TRBV7-9 | TGTGCCAGCAGCTTAAATCAAGAGGGCTACACCTTC | CASSLNQEGYTF
TRBJ2-5 | NA | once | TRBV2 | TGTGCCAGCAGACCGAGGCAAGAGACCCAGTACTTC | CASRPRQETQYF
TRBJ2-1 | NA | few | TRBV5-1 | TGCGCCAGCAGCTCGCAGGGAAGTCCCTACAATGAGCAGTTCTTC | CASSSQGSPYNEQFF
TRBJ2-7 | NA | NA | TRBV7-2 | TGTGCCAGCAGCCTCCTTGCAGGGCCCGAGCAGTACTTC | CASSLLAGPEQYF
TRBJ1-5 | TRBD1 | NA | TRBV2 | TGTGCCAGCAGTAGACAGGGGATTGGCAATCAGCCCCAGCATTTT | CASSRQGIGNQPQHF
TRBJ2-2 | TRBD1 | NA | TRBV9 | TGTGCCAGCAGCGCGACAGGGGAGAACACCGGGGAGCTGTTTTTT | CASSATGENTGELFF
TRBJ2-7 | TRBD1 | NA | TRBV28 | TGTGCCGGAGCCCGGGACAGGCGTTACGAGCAGTACTTC | CAGARDRRYEQYF
TRBJ2-4 | NA | NA | TRBV28 | TGTGCCAGCAGTTTGCCAGGGGCCCCCAAAAACATTCAGTACTTC | CASSLPGAPKNIQYF
TRBJ2-1 | TRBD2 | NA | TRBV28 | TGTGCCAGCACTACCTTTCGGCTAGCGGGACTTGAGCAGTTCTTC | CASTTFRLAGLEQFF
TRBJ2-1 | TRBD2 | NA | TRBV29-1 | TGCAGCGTTGAAGATCGGGGTAGCGGGAGGGCTAGCTCCTACAATGAGCAGTTCTTC | CSVEDRGSGRASSYNEQFF
TRBJ2-7 | TRBD1 | NA | TRBV2 | TGTGCCAGCAGCAGACAGGGGGGGATCTACGAGCAGTACTTC | CASSRQGGIYEQYF
TRBJ1-5 | NA | NA | TRBV7-2 | TGTGCCAGCAGCATGACAGGTCCGGCCGATCAGCCCCAGCATTTT | CASSMTGPADQPQHF
TRBJ2-1 | TRBD1 | NA | TRBV7-8 | TGTGCCAGCAGCTTTCGGACAGGGATTGAGCAGTTCTTC | CASSFRTGIEQFF
TRBJ1-4 | NA | NA | TRBV5-1 | TGCGCCAGCAGCCCCCTCGACAGCTCTAATGAAAAACTGTTTTTT | CASSPLDSSNEKLFF
TRBJ1-5 | NA | few | TRBV5-6 | TGTGCCAGCAGCTTGGGGGGAGACTATAGCAATCAGCCCCAGCATTTT | CASSLGGDYSNQPQHF
TRBJ2-7 | NA | NA | TRBV7-3 | TGTGCCAGCAGCCCACCCCCGACTAGTCTCTACGAGCAGTACTTC | CASSPPPTSLYEQYF
TRBJ2-7 | NA | NA | TRBV25-1 | TGTGCCAGCAGTGAAGGGGGAGACAGGAACTACGAGCAGTACTTC | CASSEGGDRNYEQYF
TRBJ2-1 | TRBD2 | NA | TRBV27 | TGTGCCAGCAGTTCCCCCAGCGGGAGAGCCTACAATGAGCAGTTCTTC | CASSSPSGRAYNEQFF
TRBJ2-1 | NA | NA | TRBV7-3 | TGTGCCAGCAGCTTAAGGCTAGCGACAGATGAGCAGTTCTTC | CASSLRLATDEQFF
TRBJ2-3 | TRBD2 | NA | TRBV7-3 | TGTGCCAGCAGCCTACTAGCGGGAGGCACAGATACGCAGTATTTT | CASSLLAGGTDTQYF
TRBJ2-2 | TRBD1 | once | TRBV9 | TGTGCCAGCAGCCGATGGACAGGGGGCCACACCGGGGAGCTGTTTTTT | CASSRWTGGHTGELFF
TRBJ2-1 | NA | NA | TRBV19 | TGTGCCAGCGCGGGGATATACTACAATGAGCAGTTCTTC | CASAGIYYNEQFF
TRBJ2-1 | TRBD2 | once | TRBV5-8 | TGTGCCAGCAGCTTGGGCGGGACTAGATCCTACAATGAGCAGTTCTTC | CASSLGGTRSYNEQFF
TRBJ2-1 | TRBD2 | NA | TRBV9 | TGTGCCAGCAGCGTAGAGGCAAGCGGGAGGGCCGGTGAGCAGTTCTTC | CASSVEASGRAGEQFF
TRBJ2-7 | TRBD1 | NA | TRBV5-4 | TGTGCCAGCAGCTCGACAGGGGGGACCTACGAGCAGTACTTC | CASSSTGGTYEQYF
TRBJ2-5 | NA | few | TRBV28 | TGTGCCAGCAGTCCACAAGGGGAAGAGACCCAGTACTTC | CASSPQGEETQYF
TRBJ2-1 | TRBD2 | NA | TRBV4-2 | TGTGCCAGCAGCCAAGATTTAAGGACTAGCGGGGCTAATGAGCAGTTCTTC | CASSQDLRTSGANEQFF
TRBJ1-1 | NA | few | TRBV7-9 | TGTGCCAGCAGCCTTGTGGGGGCGAACACTGAAGCTTTCTTT | CASSLVGANTEAFF
TRBJ1-1 | NA | NA | TRBV3-1/TRBV3-2 | TGTGCCAGCAGCCAAGGAAGCGGGACTGAAGCTTTCTTT | CASSQGSGTEAFF
TRBJ1-5 | NA | NA | TRBV28 | TGTGCCAGCAGTCCACCGGTATATAGCAATCAGCCCCAGCATTTT | CASSPPVYSNQPQHF
TRBJ1-2 | TRBD1 | NA | TRBV14 | TGTGCCAGCAGCAAGGGACAGGGAAACTATGGCTACACCTTC | CASSKGQGNYGYTF
TRBJ2-5 | NA | NA | TRBV6-6 | TGTGCCAGCAGCCCGATTATGGGCACCCCGAAAGAGACCCAGTACTTC | CASSPIMGTPKETQYF
TRBJ1-1 | NA | NA | TRBV18 | TGTGCCAGCTCACCCCTGGGGGGGCTAATGAACACTGAAGCTTTCTTT | CASSPLGGLMNTEAFF
TRBJ2-7 | NA | many | TRBV15 | TGTGCCACCAGCAGCCTTAGCGGATCCTACGAGCAGTACTTC | CATSSLSGSYEQYF
TRBJ1-1 | TRBD1 | NA | TRBV18 | TGTGCCAGCTCAACGACAGGGGTGAACACTGAAGCTTTCTTT | CASSTTGVNTEAFF
TRBJ1-1 | NA | few | TRBV19 | TGTGCCAGTAGGGGCACAGGGACAACTTCTTGGTACACTGAAGCTTTCTTT | CASRGTGTTSWYTEAFF
TRBJ2-7 | NA | NA | TRBV24-1 | TGTGCCACCAGCGATCCCGGGAGCTCCTACGAGCAGTACTTC | CATSDPGSSYEQYF
TRBJ1-2 | NA | many | TRBV2 | TGTGCCAGCAGTGAACGAGCTAACTATGGCTACACCTTC | CASSERANYGYTF
TRBJ2-1 | TRBD2 | once | TRBV19 | TGTGCCAGTAGTATAGATTGGACTAGCGGGATGAACAATGAGCAGTTCTTC | CASSIDWTSGMNNEQFF
TRBJ2-5 | NA | NA | TRBV6-5 | TGTGCCAGCAGCCCCACAGGCCCTCCAGCTGAGACCCAGTACTTC | CASSPTGPPAETQYF
TRBJ1-1 | NA | NA | TRBV3-1/TRBV3-2 | TGTGCCAGCAGCCAAGTGGGGGGGACTGAAGCTTTCTTT | CASSQVGGTEAFF
TRBJ1-3 | NA | few | TRBV7-2 | TGTGCCAGCAGCTTATACAGGCCGAGCTCTGGAAACACCATATATTTT | CASSLYRPSSGNTIYF
TRBJ1-4 | TRBD1 | NA | TRBV10-3 | TGTGCCATCAGAGGACAGGGCATCGAAAAACTGTTTTTT | CAIRGQGIEKLFF